This T cell receptor (beta chain) emerged from a study of blood T cells in healthy people across ages (dated by TCRdb to 2015 to 2017). Regarding the study in general: In model experiments, roughly one uniquely barcoded TCR beta cDNA molecule per two T cells was captured by template switching. The study analyzed two additional independent replicas of 1 million unique cDNA reads from the same blood draw for two donors, one aged 18 to 30 and one aged 80 or older. Age-related changes in TCR beta repertoire diversity were measured in the study by deep sequencing normalized with unique cDNA molecular identifiers. The donors were split into four age groups: young (average around 16 years), middle-aged (39), aged (over 55) and long-lived (over 75).

V is cut by 7 bases and J by 4 bases, and the space between the germline ends is 11 bases. From its cysteine to its phenylalanine, the CDR3 spans 13 amino acids. Of all the DNA, just the CDR3 is kept, 39 bases in frame from base 1. The germline V gene sets CDR1 to ENHRY and CDR2 to SYGVKD. The method was 5' RACE. The listed sequencing device is Illumina HiSeq 2500. A second PCR of roughly 6 to 11 cycles was performed with a sample-barcoded 5' primer and a J-beta primer mix. A template-switch 5' adaptor carrying 12 random nucleotides introduced a unique molecular identifier onto each TCR beta cDNA molecule. At least 3 million CDR3-containing paired-end reads were obtained from each sample. First-strand cDNA synthesis was performed from all RNA using the Mint cDNA synthesis kit, with priming by a TRBC-specific oligonucleotide. Following uracil-DNA glycosylase treatment, all cDNA underwent a first 18-cycle PCR with the universal primers M1SS and BC2_uni_R. Concerning the study's data processing: Each sample was normalized by randomly selecting 1 million high-quality reads, each carrying a distinct molecular identifier. Reads sharing molecular identifiers were discarded rather than binned into consensus sequences. CDR3 identification, clonotype clustering and error correction used MiTCR with a Q25 quality threshold and the strictest error-elimination algorithm. A nonparametric unseen species model with Euler transformation was used to estimate lower-bound total TCR beta diversity. The public reads were reanalyzed by TCRdb: fastp trimming at Q25, MiXCR alignment, in-frame beta chains only. Duplicate CDR3 protein sequences are folded into a single record with the most common DNA and genes. The V and J calls and clone size come from TCRdb's table, not from the authors' own analysis. The sample includes about 930,000 distinct CDR3 sequences, with under 35% observed a single time. Around 9.6% of the sample is taken by the ten largest.

The donors were 40 or so Caucasian individuals from Russia, aged about 6 to 100 years, who were systemically healthy. Each donor gave 8 to 10 milliliters of peripheral blood, collected into EDTA-treated Vacutainer tubes. Ficoll-Paque density-gradient centrifugation was used to isolate PBMCs, with at least 7 million per sample. Total RNA, at least 6 micrograms per sample, was extracted from PBMCs with Trizol reagent. The percentages of naive CD45RAhigh/CD27high T cells were determined by flow cytometry on a PBMC aliquot from every donor. General conclusions and limits of the study: Because donor CMV infection status was unknown, age-related changes in expanded clonotypes were potentially confounded. Bulk unsorted PBMC profiling prevented conclusive comparison of naive and antigen-experienced compartments. Estimates of total diversity based on one million sequenced T cells were considered lower bounds and underestimates. The percentage of naive T cells measured by flow cytometry correlated strongly with observed TCR beta diversity. Observed TCR beta diversity per million T cells fell roughly linearly with age, and a significant reduction was already apparent by age roughly 40. The long-lived group showed more naive CD4+ T cells, fewer expanded clones and increased TCR diversity than the aged group, suggesting age selection.

This clonotype showed up just a few times. What antigen it recognizes has not been identified. Qualities for individual bases were not recorded, and no much larger clone is one base off. The sample also formed part of further work on T cells of mothers and their children. From that second study: Nine systemically healthy Caucasian individuals, comprising three mothers and their six children, were included as donors. cDNA synthesis used all of the extracted RNA, with roughly 1.5 ug of RNA in each 15 ul reaction. In the second PCR, the M1S primer added sample barcodes and 2-4 random nucleotides. Each mother yielded over 10 million TCR beta CDR3 reads and each child 2.5 million to 3 million reads. TCR recombination output is similarly shaped by thymic selection in related and unrelated pairs, with a minor effect exerted by inherited differences. Normalized repertoire overlap was always found to be slightly, but never significantly, higher in related mother-child pairs than in unrelated mother-child pairs. No persistent microchimeric T cell clones were detected, at a sensitivity of around 97 clones per million clonotypes. To look for features that set related mother-child pairs apart from unrelated individuals, the researchers ran deep NGS to compare the TCR beta repertoires of mothers and children. On average, the children were around 11 +/- 4 years old, while the mothers were about 38 +/- 4 years old. After adapter ligation with NEBNext reagents, the libraries were sequenced on Illumina HiSeq 2000 with 100+100 nt paired-end reads. To prevent cross-contamination, the mother and child libraries were prepared a month apart and were sequenced in separate runs. Between roughly 500,000 and 2,000,000 distinct TCR beta clonotypes were identified per donor. Naive TCR beta clonotypes were estimated from low-frequency clonotypes matched to each donor's FACS-determined naive share, without sorting.

The chain was built from TRBV10-3 and TRBJ2-1; the D segment could be TRBD1, given 6 matching bases. The receptor's source is a woman in her forties in good health. Material: blood. This receptor has the CDR3 CAITRGEYNEQFF. The DNA sequence is as follows: TGTGCCATCACCAGGGGAGAATACAATGAGCAGTTCTTC.